Shown below are 32 T cell receptor beta chains from a single sample sequenced in a study of shared clonotypes between healthy human individuals. CD8 cells regarded as naive lacked CD45RO, were positively chosen for CCR7, and omitted terminally differentiated effector memory CD45RA+ cells. This table comes from immunoSEQ multiplex PCR, and its TCRdb copy is limited to in-frame clones, with some not included. This table has roughly 810,000 clones, about 96% appearing once. The specimen sequenced was naive CD8+ T cells sorted from blood. The receptors derive from a man aged 30 to 45 in good health.

The V and J genes are TRBV5-1 and TRBJ2-1; TRBD2 aligns across 7 bases. The CDR3 is 14 residues long. The V gene's germline CDR1 is SGHRS and CDR2 YFSETQ. Trimming cost V 4 bases and J 8 bases; bases outside gene matches: 9. The CDR3 DNA is TGCGCCAGCAGCCCAAAGGGACTATCGCATGAGCAGTTCTTC. Its translation is CASSPKGLSHEQFF.

The genes are TRBV9 and TRBJ2-5; 8 bases align to TRBD1. The CDR3 sequence is 15 residues long. V was clipped by 3 bases and J by 5 bases; unmatched bases: 9. CDR1 is SGDLS and CDR2 is YYNGEE in the germline V gene. CDR3 coding DNA: TGTGCCAGCAGCGCGGAAGACAGGGGTAGGGAGACCCAGTACTTC. It yields the protein CASSAEDRGRETQYF.

V usage is TRBV2 and J usage is TRBJ2-7; 9 positions agree with TRBD2. This CDR3 contains 16 residues. J was trimmed by 4 bases and V by 4 bases; bases with no gene match: 11. The V gene's germline CDR1 is SNHLY and CDR2 FYNNEI. The CDR3 is CASSGSASGMDYEQYF. The DNA for the CDR3 is TGTGCCAGCAGTGGCTCGGCTAGCGGGATGGATTACGAGCAGTACTTC.

This clone was seen only a few times. This chain joins TRBV27 and TRBJ1-1, with D perhaps TRBD1 (6 bases). V lost 4 bases to trimming and J lost 4 bases, with 10 bases between them. This CDR3 is 13 amino acids long. The V gene's germline CDR1 is MNHEY and CDR2 SMNVEV (reference sequence). CDR3: CASSWGAGTEAFF. The DNA of the CDR3 is TGTGCCAGCAGTTGGGGGGCGGGCACTGAAGCTTTCTTT.

The V gene is TRBV29-1, the J gene TRBJ2-5; 9 bases agree with TRBD1. Trimming took 1 base from V and 2 from J; bases not matched to a gene: 5. CDR1 and CDR2 from the germline V gene are SQVTM and ANQGSEA. The CDR3 runs to 15 residues. The CDR3: CSVEVSGTGQETQYF. CDR3 sequence (DNA): TGCAGCGTTGAAGTGTCGGGGACAGGGCAAGAGACCCAGTACTTC.

The rearrangement links TRBV27 to TRBJ2-7; perhaps TRBD2 as D (6 bases). V shed 2 bases and J shed 7 bases, with 12 bases lying between them. The length of the CDR3 is 13 residues. Germline-derived CDR1 and CDR2 are MNHEY and SMNVEV (reference sequence). The CDR3 spells CASSLAGTAEQYF. DNA of the CDR3: TGTGCCAGCAGTTTAGCGGGGACGGCGGAGCAGTACTTC.

The table lists this clone with a count of one. The CDR3 nucleotides read TGTGCCAGCAGCCACAGGGTCCTCTGGAACACTGAAGCTTTCTTT. Residues: CASSHRVLWNTEAFF. This chain connects TRBV6-5 to TRBJ1-1, with a tentative D call TRBD1 (6 bases). Between the trimmed V and J ends, which lost 6 bases and 1 base, there was a span of 15 bases. The CDR3 contains 15 residues. Germline-derived CDR1 and CDR2 are MNHEY and SVGAGI.

With regard to this clone: Germline and junction disagree at one end, which may indicate a read error. The rearrangement links TRBV29-1 to TRBJ2-5; D is perhaps TRBD2 (7 bases). CDR1 and CDR2 (germline): SQVTM, ANQGSEA. There are 13 residues in the CDR3. The CDR3 region has the DNA TGCAGCGTGGAAGGACGGGGGGCAGAGACCCAGTACTTC. This codes for CSVEGRGAETQYF.

On this clone itself: The sample carries other DNA sequences with the same CDR3. This sequence joins TRBV9 and TRBJ2-3; TRBD1 agrees at 8 bases. Trimming cost V 3 bases and J 3 bases; bases outside gene matches: 6. Germline CDR1 is SGDLS and CDR2 is YYNGEE. This CDR3 is built from 15 residues. For the CDR3, the DNA is TGTGCCAGCAGCGCGTGGGACAGGTCGACAGATACGCAGTATTTT. It is translated as CASSAWDRSTDTQYF.

V usage is TRBV5-4 and J usage is TRBJ2-5; TRBD2 matches at 7 bases. The CDR3 totals 17 residues. With V trimmed by 3 bases and J by 5 bases, 16 bases remained unmatched. Germline CDR1 and CDR2: SGHNT and YYREEE (reference sequence). CDR3 region: CASSWGGTALAKETQYF. For the CDR3, the DNA is TGTGCCAGCAGCTGGGGAGGGACCGCTTTGGCCAAGGAGACCCAGTACTTC.

This clone was found once. The chain employs TRBV6-1 and TRBJ2-1, with D perhaps matching TRBD2 (6 bases). This CDR3 has 15 residues. Germline-derived CDR1 and CDR2 are MNHNS and SASEGT. V was shortened by 2 bases and J by 4 bases, with 12 bases between the two germline ends. The CDR3 loop reads CASSEILADYNEQFF. The CDR3 bases are TGTGCCAGCAGTGAAATACTAGCAGATTACAATGAGCAGTTCTTC.

V gene TRBV6-5 combines with J gene TRBJ2-5, with D tentatively TRBD1 or TRBD2 (6 bases each). V was trimmed by 3 bases and J by 4 bases, leaving 15 bases between them. The germline V gene encodes CDR1 MNHEY and CDR2 SVGAGI. The CDR3 extends over 15 amino acids. DNA of the CDR3: TGTGCCAGCAGTTATTACGTGGGGGGCGCAGAGACCCAGTACTTC. Residues: CASSYYVGGAETQYF.

This chain links TRBV27 with TRBJ2-7; D is unresolved. This CDR3 spans 13 amino acids. CDR1 is MNHEY and CDR2 is SMNVEV in the germline V gene (reference sequence). The V and J ends lost 7 bases and 0 bases respectively, with 10 bases between them. CDR3 region: CASTRLPSYEQYF. The CDR3 DNA reads as TGTGCCAGCACCCGCCTACCCTCCTACGAGCAGTACTTC.

The chain joins TRBV30 to TRBJ2-3; 9 bases map to TRBD2. Germline assignment: CDR1 GTSNPN and CDR2 SVGIG (reference sequence). The CDR3 runs to 16 residues. V trimming: 7 bases; J trimming: 0 bases; junction bases outside the gene matches: 11. CDR3 in DNA: TGTGCCTCTTCTCAGCGGGAGGTTACTAGCACAGATACGCAGTATTTT. This gives the protein CASSQREVTSTDTQYF.

The J gene is TRBJ2-1, the V gene TRBV11-2; weak D call: TRBD2 (5 bases). This CDR3 comprises 14 residues. CDR1 is SGHAT, CDR2 FQNNGV, per germline. The V and J ends lost 6 bases and 8 bases respectively, with 17 bases between them. The DNA of the CDR3 is TGTGCCAGCAGTCTAGCCGGCTCCTCACATGAGCAGTTCTTC. It yields the protein CASSLAGSSHEQFF.

A word on this clone: The junction differs from germline at one of its ends, possibly a read error. The rearrangement joins TRBV29-1 to TRBJ1-2, with D uncertain. CDR1 and CDR2 (germline): SQVTM, ANQGSEA. The CDR3 has 11 amino acids. The CDR3 DNA reads TGCAGCGCTGAGAATAACCATGGCTACACCTTC. Its translation is CSAENNHGYTF.

The chain is built from TRBV7-9 and TRBJ2-1; D remains unclear. Trimming cost V 4 bases and J 8 bases, with 9 bases left between them. Germline CDR1 is SEHNR and CDR2 is FQNEAQ (reference sequence). The CDR3 has 12 residues. DNA for the CDR3: TGTGCCAGCAGCTCCGGTAGCCATGAGCAGTTCTTC. As protein: CASSSGSHEQFF. Full variable domain (remainder filled in from reference TRBV7-9 and TRBJ2-1): DTGVSQNPRHKITKRGQNVTFRCDPISEHNRLYWYRQTLGQGPEFLTYFQNEAQLEKSRLLSDRFSAERPKGSFSTLEIQRTEQGDSAMYLCASSSGSHEQFFGPGTRLTVL.

This chain connects TRBV7-9 to TRBJ2-7, with no clear D. Trimming removed 2 bases from V and 6 bases from J, with 14 bases in between. The CDR3 is 14 amino acids. Germline V CDR1 and CDR2: SEHNR, FQNEAQ (reference sequence). CDR3 DNA: TGTGCCAGCAGCTTACCGGGCGCCGCAGGCGAGCAGTACTTC. It is translated as CASSLPGAAGEQYF.

The rearrangement uses TRBV6-5 and TRBJ2-7, with TRBD2 as a possible D gene (5 bases). Trimming removed 5 bases at V and 6 bases at J, with 8 bases between. This CDR3 comprises 11 residues. CDR1 is MNHEY, CDR2 SVGAGI, per germline. This CDR3 is CASSIGGEQYF. Written as DNA, the CDR3 is TGTGCCAGCAGTATAGGAGGCGAGCAGTACTTC.

This chain joins TRBV29-1 and TRBJ2-1; 9 nucleotides agree with TRBD2. The length of the CDR3 is 15 residues. Germline values: CDR1 SQVTM, CDR2 ANQGSEA. J was trimmed by 9 bases and V by 2 bases; bases with no gene match: 11. The CDR3 bases are TGCAGCGTTGAACTCTCCGAGCGGGAGGAGGGTGAGCAGTTCTTC. Protein sequence: CSVELSEREEGEQFF.

The chain uses TRBV7-9 and TRBJ1-2; 9 bases fit TRBD1. After removal of 11 bases from V and 4 bases from J, the junction contained 5 bases not matched to a gene. CDR3 size: 12 residues. Germline CDR1 SEHNR, CDR2 FQNEAQ (reference sequence). The CDR3 DNA sequence: TGTGCCGGTGACAGGGGGGGCTATGGCTACACCTTC. Translation: CAGDRGGYGYTF.

V gene TRBV7-9 combines with J gene TRBJ2-7; 9 nucleotides line up with TRBD1. Trimming removed 0 bases from V and 5 bases from J; junction bases left unmatched: 11. This CDR3 comprises 17 residues. Germline CDR1 SEHNR, CDR2 FQNEAQ (reference sequence). In DNA, the CDR3 is TGTGCCAGCAGCTTAGCGCCAAGTCCCGGGACAGGGAACGAGCAGTACTTC. Amino acid sequence: CASSLAPSPGTGNEQYF.

V usage is TRBV6-5 and J usage is TRBJ1-2; 8 bases agree with TRBD1. This CDR3 is built from 14 residues. CDR1 is MNHEY, CDR2 SVGAGI, per germline. After removal of 6 bases from V and 8 bases from J, the junction contained 11 bases not matched to a gene. CDR3 protein: CASSSQGASEGYTF. The CDR3 DNA reads TGTGCCAGCAGCTCCCAGGGGGCTTCAGAGGGCTACACCTTC.

This clone was recorded once. The chain joins TRBV9 to TRBJ2-5, with D possibly TRBD2 on 6 matching bases. The ends were cut back, 2 bases at V and 3 bases at J, with 11 bases in the middle. CDR1 is SGDLS and CDR2 is YYNGEE in the germline V gene. The CDR3 is made up of 14 amino acids. This chain's CDR3 is CASSVSGKKETQYF. CDR3 DNA: TGTGCCAGCAGCGTTAGCGGCAAAAAAGAGACCCAGTACTTC.

This chain uses TRBV2 with TRBJ2-7; no clear D gene. Germline V lookup: CDR1 SNHLY, CDR2 FYNNEI. CDR3 length equals 10 residues. Trimming left V 7 bases short and J 2 bases short, with 3 bases between. The CDR3 DNA reads TGTGCCAGCACGGCCTACGAGCAGTACTTC. It encodes CASTAYEQYF.

The rearrangement uses TRBV7-9 and TRBJ2-5, with 9 nucleotides matching TRBD1. Germline values: CDR1 SEHNR, CDR2 FQNEAQ (reference sequence). J lost 6 bases, V lost 3 bases, and 5 bases had no gene match. The CDR3 has 14 amino acids. CDR3 nucleotide sequence: TGTGCCAGCAGCTTCGTGACAGGGGGACAGACCCAGTACTTC. Protein sequence: CASSFVTGGQTQYF.

The chain uses TRBV10-2 and TRBJ1-5; unclear D gene. Germline V gene data show CDR1 as WSHSY and CDR2 as SAAADI. V was trimmed by 1 base and J by 5 bases, leaving 21 bases between them. The CDR3 consists of 18 residues. This chain's CDR3 is CASSEFGGPVENDQPQHF. CDR3 DNA: TGCGCCAGCAGTGAGTTTGGTGGTCCTGTCGAAAACGATCAGCCCCAGCATTTT.

V usage is TRBV9 and J usage is TRBJ2-7; D is uncertain. V was cut by 4 bases and J by 3 bases, with 11 bases left in between. Germline-derived CDR1 and CDR2 are SGDLS and YYNGEE. There are 13 residues in the CDR3. CDR3 bases: TGTGCCAGCAGCCCATCATTTGGCTACGAGCAGTACTTC. Its protein product is CASSPSFGYEQYF. The full variable domain, in which reference TRBV9 and TRBJ2-7 provide the parts outside the CDR3, is DSGVTQTPKHLITATGQRVTLRCSPRSGDLSVYWYQQSLDQGLQFLIQYYNGEERAKGNILERFSAQQFPDLHSELNLSSLELGDSALYFCASSPSFGYEQYFGPGTRLTVT.

The chain joins TRBV19 to TRBJ2-7; TRBD1 or TRBD2 may be the D gene (5 bases each). The germline gives CDR1 LNHDA, CDR2 SQIVND (reference sequence). The CDR3 has 14 residues. V was trimmed by 6 bases and J by 1 base, leaving 13 bases between them. This CDR3 reads CASRTMGTSYEQYF. In DNA form, the CDR3 reads TGTGCCAGTAGGACGATGGGGACGTCCTACGAGCAGTACTTC.

The genes are TRBV7-5 and TRBJ2-7; the table's D call, TRBD2, has no DNA check behind it. TRBV7-5 is flagged as a pseudogene. The CDR3 covers 14 residues. CDR3: CVRSAAKRNYEQYF. CDR3 DNA sequence: TGTGTCAGAAGCGCCGCGAAGAGAAACTACGAGCAGTACTTC.

Notes on this clone: The sample contains more than one DNA sequence encoding this CDR3. The rearrangement uses TRBV9 and TRBJ2-1; D gene uncertain. Germline loops: CDR1 SGDLS, CDR2 YYNGEE. V was clipped by 0 bases and J by 7 bases, with 8 bases between them. The CDR3 has 13 residues. The DNA of the CDR3 is TGTGCCAGCAGCGTAGCTCCGGGTAATGAGCAGTTCTTC. Translation gives CASSVAPGNEQFF.

The chain has TRBV9 and TRBJ2-5; no clear D. The CDR3 covers 15 residues. V lost 0 bases to trimming and J lost 3 bases, with 12 bases between them. CDR1 and CDR2 from the germline V gene are SGDLS and YYNGEE. CDR3 sequence (DNA): TGTGCCAGCAGCGTAGGGTATCGATTGGAAGAGACCCAGTACTTC. Its protein is CASSVGYRLEETQYF.